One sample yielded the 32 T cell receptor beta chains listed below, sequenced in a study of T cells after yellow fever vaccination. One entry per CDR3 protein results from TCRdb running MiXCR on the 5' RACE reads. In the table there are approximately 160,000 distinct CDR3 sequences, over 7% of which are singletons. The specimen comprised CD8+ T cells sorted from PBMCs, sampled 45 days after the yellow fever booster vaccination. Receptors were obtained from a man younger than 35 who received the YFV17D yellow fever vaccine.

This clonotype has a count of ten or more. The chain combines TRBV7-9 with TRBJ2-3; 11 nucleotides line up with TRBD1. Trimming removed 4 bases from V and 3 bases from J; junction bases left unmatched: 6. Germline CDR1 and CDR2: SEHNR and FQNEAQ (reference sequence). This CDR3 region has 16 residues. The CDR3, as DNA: TGTGCCAGCAGCTCGCGGACAGGGGGCTATACAGATACGCAGTATTTT. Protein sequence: CASSSRTGGYTDTQYF.

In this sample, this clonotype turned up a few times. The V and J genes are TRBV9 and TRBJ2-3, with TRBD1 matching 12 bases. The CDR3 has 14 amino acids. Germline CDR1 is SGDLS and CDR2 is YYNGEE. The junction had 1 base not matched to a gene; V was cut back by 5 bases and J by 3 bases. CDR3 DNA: TGTGCCAGCAGGGGACAGGGGGCGACAGATACGCAGTATTTT. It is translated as CASRGQGATDTQYF.

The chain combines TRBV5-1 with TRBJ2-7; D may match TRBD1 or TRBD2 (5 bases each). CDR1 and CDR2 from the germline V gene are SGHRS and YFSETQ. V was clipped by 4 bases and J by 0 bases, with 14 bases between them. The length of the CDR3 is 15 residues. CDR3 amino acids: CASSPGDGPSYEQYF. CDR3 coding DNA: TGCGCCAGCAGCCCCGGGGACGGCCCCTCCTACGAGCAGTACTTC. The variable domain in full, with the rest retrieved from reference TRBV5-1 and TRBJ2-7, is KAGVTQTPRYLIKTRGQQVTLSCSPISGHRSVSWYQQTPGQGLQFLFEYFSETQRNKGNFPGRFSGRQFSNSRSEMNVSTLELGDSALYLCASSPGDGPSYEQYFGPGTRLTVT.

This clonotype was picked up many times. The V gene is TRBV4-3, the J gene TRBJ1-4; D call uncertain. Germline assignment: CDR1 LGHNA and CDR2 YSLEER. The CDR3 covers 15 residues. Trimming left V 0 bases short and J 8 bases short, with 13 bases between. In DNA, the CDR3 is TGCGCCAGCAGCCAAGAACCCAACCAGCAGGAAAAACTGTTTTTT. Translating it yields CASSQEPNQQEKLFF.

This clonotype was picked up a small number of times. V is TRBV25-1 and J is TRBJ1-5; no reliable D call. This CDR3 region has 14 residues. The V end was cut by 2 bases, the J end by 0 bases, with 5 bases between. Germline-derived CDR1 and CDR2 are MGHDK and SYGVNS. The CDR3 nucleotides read TGTGCCAGCAGTGAAGTAGGTAGCAATCAGCCCCAGCATTTT. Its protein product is CASSEVGSNQPQHF.

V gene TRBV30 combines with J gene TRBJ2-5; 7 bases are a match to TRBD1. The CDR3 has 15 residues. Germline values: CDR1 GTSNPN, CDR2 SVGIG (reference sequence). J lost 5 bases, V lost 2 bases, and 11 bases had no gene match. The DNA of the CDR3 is TGTGCCTGGAGTCCGCATGAGACAGGGATGGAGACCCAGTACTTC. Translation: CAWSPHETGMETQYF.

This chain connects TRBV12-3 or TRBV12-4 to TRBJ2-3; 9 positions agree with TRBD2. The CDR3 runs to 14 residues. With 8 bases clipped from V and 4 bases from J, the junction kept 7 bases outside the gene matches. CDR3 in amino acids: CASCGTSGPDTQYF. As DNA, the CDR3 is TGTGCCAGCTGCGGTACTAGCGGGCCAGATACGCAGTATTTT.

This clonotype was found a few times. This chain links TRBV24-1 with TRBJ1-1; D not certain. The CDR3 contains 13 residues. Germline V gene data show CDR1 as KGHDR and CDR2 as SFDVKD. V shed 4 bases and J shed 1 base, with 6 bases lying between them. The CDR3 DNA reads TGTGCCACCAGTGACTCCGGGAACACTGAAGCTTTCTTT. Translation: CATSDSGNTEAFF.

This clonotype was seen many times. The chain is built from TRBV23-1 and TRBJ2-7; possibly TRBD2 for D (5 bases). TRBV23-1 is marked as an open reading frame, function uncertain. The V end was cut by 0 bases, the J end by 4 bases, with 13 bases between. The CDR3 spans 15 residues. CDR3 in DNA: TGCGCCAGCAGTCAATCACGGGATAGGGTTTACGAGCAGTACTTC. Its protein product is CASSQSRDRVYEQYF.

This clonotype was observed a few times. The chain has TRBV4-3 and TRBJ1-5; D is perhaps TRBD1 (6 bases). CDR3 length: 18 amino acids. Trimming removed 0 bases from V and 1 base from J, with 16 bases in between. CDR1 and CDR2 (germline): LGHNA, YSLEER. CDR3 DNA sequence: TGCGCCAGCAGCCAAGATCCCAGGGGCCTGGGAAGCAATCAGCCCCAGCATTTT. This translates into CASSQDPRGLGSNQPQHF.

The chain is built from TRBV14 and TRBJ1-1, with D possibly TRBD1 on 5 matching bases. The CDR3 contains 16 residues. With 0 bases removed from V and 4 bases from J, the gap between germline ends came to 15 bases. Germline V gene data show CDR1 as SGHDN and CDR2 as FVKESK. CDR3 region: CASSQDESGGGTEAFF. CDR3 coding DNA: TGTGCCAGCAGCCAAGATGAGTCCGGGGGTGGCACTGAAGCTTTCTTT.

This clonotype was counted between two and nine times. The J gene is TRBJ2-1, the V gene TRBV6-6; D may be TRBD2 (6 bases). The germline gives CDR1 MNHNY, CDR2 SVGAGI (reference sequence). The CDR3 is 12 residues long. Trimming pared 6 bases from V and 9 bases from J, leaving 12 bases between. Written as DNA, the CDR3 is TGTGCCAGCAGGGGGGGAGTCAGTGAGCAGTTCTTC. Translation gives CASRGGVSEQFF.

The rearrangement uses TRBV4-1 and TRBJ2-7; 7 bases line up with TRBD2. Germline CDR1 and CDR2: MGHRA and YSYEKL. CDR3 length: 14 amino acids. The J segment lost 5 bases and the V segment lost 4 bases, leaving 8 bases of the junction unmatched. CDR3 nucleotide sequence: TGCGCCAGCAGCCTTGCTGGGGACTACGACGAGCAGTACTTC. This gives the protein CASSLAGDYDEQYF.

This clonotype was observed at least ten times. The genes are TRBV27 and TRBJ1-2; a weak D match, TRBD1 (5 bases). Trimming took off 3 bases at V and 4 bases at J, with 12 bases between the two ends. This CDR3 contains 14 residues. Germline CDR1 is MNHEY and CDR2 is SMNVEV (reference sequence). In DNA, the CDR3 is TGTGCCAGCAGTTTGGGCAGGGACTCCTATGGCTACACCTTC. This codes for CASSLGRDSYGYTF.

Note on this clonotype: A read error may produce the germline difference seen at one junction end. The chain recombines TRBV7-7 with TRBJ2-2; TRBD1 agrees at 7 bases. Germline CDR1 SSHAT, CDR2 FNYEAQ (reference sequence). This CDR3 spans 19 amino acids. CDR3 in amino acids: CASSLGARTGGTNTGELFF. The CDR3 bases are TGTGCTAGCAGCTTAGGAGCCCGGACAGGCGGTACGAACACCGGGGAGCTGTTTTTT.

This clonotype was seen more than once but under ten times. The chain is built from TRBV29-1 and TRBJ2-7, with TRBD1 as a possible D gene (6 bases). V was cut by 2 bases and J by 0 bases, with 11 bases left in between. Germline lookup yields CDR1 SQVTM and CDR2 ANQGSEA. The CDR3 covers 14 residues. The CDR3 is CSVERQDPSYEQYF. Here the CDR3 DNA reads TGCAGCGTTGAACGACAGGACCCCTCCTACGAGCAGTACTTC.

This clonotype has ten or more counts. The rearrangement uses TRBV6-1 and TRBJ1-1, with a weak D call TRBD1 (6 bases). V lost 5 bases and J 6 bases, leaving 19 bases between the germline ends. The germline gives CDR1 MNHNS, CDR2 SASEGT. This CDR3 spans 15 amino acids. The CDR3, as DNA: TGTGCCAGCAGTCCAACAAGGAGGGGGTTCTCTGAAGCTTTCTTT. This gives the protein CASSPTRRGFSEAFF.

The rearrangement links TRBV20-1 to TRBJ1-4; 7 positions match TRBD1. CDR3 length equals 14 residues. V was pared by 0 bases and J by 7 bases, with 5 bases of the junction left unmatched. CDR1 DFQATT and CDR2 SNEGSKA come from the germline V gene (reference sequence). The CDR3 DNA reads TGCAGTGCTAGAGATTTGGACAGGCTTGAAAAACTGTTTTTT. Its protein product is CSARDLDRLEKLFF.

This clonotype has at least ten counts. The CDR3 reads CASSSETDPTEAFF. As DNA, the CDR3 is TGTGCCAGCAGCTCAGAGACGGACCCCACTGAAGCTTTCTTT. The gene calls are TRBV7-9 and TRBJ1-1; D not certain. CDR1 and CDR2 (germline): SEHNR, FQNEAQ (reference sequence). Trimming took 4 bases from V and 4 from J, leaving 13 bases between them. The CDR3 spans 14 residues.

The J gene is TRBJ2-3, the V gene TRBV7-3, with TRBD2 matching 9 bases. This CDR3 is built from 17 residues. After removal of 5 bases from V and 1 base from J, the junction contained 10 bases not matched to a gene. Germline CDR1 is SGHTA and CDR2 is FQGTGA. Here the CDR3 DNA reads TGTGCCAGCAGCCTGGGCCCTAGCGGGGTAGGCACAGATACGCAGTATTTT. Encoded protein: CASSLGPSGVGTDTQYF.

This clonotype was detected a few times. The CDR3 region has the DNA TGTGCCAGCAGCTCCGACTGGGACCTCCGGGAGACCCAGTACTTC. It encodes CASSSDWDLRETQYF. The genes are TRBV7-8 and TRBJ2-5; D is tentatively TRBD1 or TRBD2 (5 bases each). The V gene lost 4 bases and the J gene lost 5 bases, with 17 bases spanning the gap. The length of the CDR3 is 15 residues. Germline V gene sequence: CDR1 SGHVS, CDR2 FQNEAQ. The full variable domain, in which reference TRBV7-8 and TRBJ2-5 provide the parts outside the CDR3, is GAGVSQSPRYKVAKRGQDVALRCDPISGHVSLFWYQQALGQGPEFLTYFQNEAQLDKSGLPSDRFFAERPEGSVSTLKIQRTQQEDSAVYLCASSSDWDLRETQYFGPGTRLLVL.

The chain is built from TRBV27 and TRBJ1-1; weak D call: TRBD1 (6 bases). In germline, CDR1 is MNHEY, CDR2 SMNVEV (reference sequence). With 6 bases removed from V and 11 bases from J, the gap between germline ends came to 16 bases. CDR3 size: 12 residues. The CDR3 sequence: CASSPEGGHAFF. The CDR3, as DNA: TGTGCCAGCAGCCCCGAGGGGGGGCATGCTTTCTTT.

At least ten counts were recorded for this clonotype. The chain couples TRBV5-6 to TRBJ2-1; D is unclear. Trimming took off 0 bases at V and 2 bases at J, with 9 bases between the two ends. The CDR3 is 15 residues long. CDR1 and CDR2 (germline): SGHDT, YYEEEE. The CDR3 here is CASSLGASPYNEQFF. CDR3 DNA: TGTGCCAGCAGCTTGGGGGCTAGTCCCTACAATGAGCAGTTCTTC.

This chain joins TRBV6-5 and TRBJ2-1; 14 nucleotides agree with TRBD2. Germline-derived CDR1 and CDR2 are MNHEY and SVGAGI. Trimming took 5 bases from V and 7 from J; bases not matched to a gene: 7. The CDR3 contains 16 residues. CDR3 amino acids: CASSPRLAGGHNEQFF. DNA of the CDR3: TGTGCCAGCAGTCCTCGACTAGCGGGGGGGCATAATGAGCAGTTCTTC.

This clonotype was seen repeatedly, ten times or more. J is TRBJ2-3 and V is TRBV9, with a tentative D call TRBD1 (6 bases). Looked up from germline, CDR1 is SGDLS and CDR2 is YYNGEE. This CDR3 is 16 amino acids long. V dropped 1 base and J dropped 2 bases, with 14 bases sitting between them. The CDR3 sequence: CASSVSSGQITDTQYF. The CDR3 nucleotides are TGTGCCAGCAGCGTATCATCGGGACAAATCACAGATACGCAGTATTTT.

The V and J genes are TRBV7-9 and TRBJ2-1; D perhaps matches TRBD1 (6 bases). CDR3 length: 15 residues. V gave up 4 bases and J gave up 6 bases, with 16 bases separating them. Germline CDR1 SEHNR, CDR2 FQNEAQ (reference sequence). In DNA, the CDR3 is TGTGCCAGCAGCTACCCGGGACAAAACTTCAATGAGCAGTTCTTC. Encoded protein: CASSYPGQNFNEQFF.

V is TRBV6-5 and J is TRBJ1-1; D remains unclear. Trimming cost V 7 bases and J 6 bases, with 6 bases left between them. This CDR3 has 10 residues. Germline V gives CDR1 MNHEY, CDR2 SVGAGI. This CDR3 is CASIGAEAFF. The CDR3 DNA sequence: TGTGCCAGCATCGGCGCTGAAGCTTTCTTT.

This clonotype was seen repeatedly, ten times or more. This CDR3 reads CASAPGYSNQPQHF. The DNA for the CDR3 is TGCGCCAGCGCGCCTGGCTATAGCAATCAGCCCCAGCATTTT. The chain has TRBV4-3 and TRBJ1-5; no clear D gene. Germline V gene data show CDR1 as LGHNA and CDR2 as YSLEER. This CDR3 is built from 14 residues. V was pared by 8 bases and J by 0 bases, with 11 bases between.

In DNA, the CDR3 is TGCGCCAGCAGTGCCGTTCGAGAGACCCAGTACTTC. Residues: CASSAVRETQYF. The V and J genes are TRBV10-2 and TRBJ2-5; D unresolved. CDR1 and CDR2 (germline): WSHSY, SAAADI. This CDR3 comprises 12 residues. The V end lost 4 bases, the J end lost 4 bases, and 7 bases lay between the germline ends.

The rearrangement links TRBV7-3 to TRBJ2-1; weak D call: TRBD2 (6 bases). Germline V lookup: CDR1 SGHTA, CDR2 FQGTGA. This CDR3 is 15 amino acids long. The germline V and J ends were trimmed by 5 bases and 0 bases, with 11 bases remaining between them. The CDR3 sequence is CASSTFGSSYNEQFF. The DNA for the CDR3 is TGTGCCAGCAGCACCTTCGGGAGCTCCTACAATGAGCAGTTCTTC.

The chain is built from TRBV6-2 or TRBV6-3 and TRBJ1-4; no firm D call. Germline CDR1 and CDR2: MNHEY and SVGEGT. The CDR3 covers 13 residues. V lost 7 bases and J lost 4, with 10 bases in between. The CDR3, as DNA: TGTGCCAGCACCCGGTCGCTTAATGAAAAACTGTTTTTT. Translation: CASTRSLNEKLFF.

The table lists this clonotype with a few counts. CDR3: CASSELAGRTDTQYF. The CDR3 region has the DNA TGTGCCAGCAGTGAACTAGCGGGGAGGACAGATACGCAGTATTTT. V gene TRBV6-4 combines with J gene TRBJ2-3, with 10 bases matching TRBD2. With 3 bases clipped from V and 3 bases from J, the junction kept 3 bases outside the gene matches. This CDR3 has 15 residues. The germline V gene encodes CDR1 MRHNA and CDR2 SNTAGT.